These 23 T cell receptor beta chains came from one sample sequenced in a study of shared clonotypes between healthy human individuals. Profiled with immunoSEQ multiplex PCR; TCRdb holds only in-frame clones, not every one. This sample yields under 650,000 clones, of which 90% to 96% are seen a single time; 0.06% belongs to the top ten. What was sequenced was naive CD4+ T cells sorted from blood. Subset here: CD45RA+ positively selected. The origin of the receptors is a young woman in good health.

This chain links TRBV5-4 with TRBJ2-5, with TRBD2 matching over 8 bases. Germline CDR1 is SGHNT and CDR2 is YYREEE (reference sequence). Trimming removed 3 bases from V and 11 bases from J; junction bases left unmatched: 12. The CDR3 covers 14 residues. The CDR3 bases are TGTGCCAGCAGCTCCCCCAAGGGAGCGGGGGAGCAGTACTTC. It specifies CASSSPKGAGEQYF.

This sequence joins TRBV2 and TRBJ1-1, with D unresolved. V lost 6 bases and J lost 0, with 20 bases in between. CDR3 length equals 17 residues. Germline CDR1 SNHLY, CDR2 FYNNEI. Here the CDR3 DNA reads TGTGCCAGCAGACCCGGGATAAAGTTTAAGGTGAACACTGAAGCTTTCTTT. Translated, it gives CASRPGIKFKVNTEAFF.

The rearrangement joins TRBV5-4 to TRBJ1-1; D is unclear. The CDR3 spans 14 residues. Germline loops: CDR1 SGHNT, CDR2 YYREEE (reference sequence). V lost 0 bases, J lost 5 bases, and 11 bases lay in between. CDR3 protein: CASSLDTEGTEAFF. CDR3 DNA sequence: TGTGCCAGCAGCTTGGACACCGAGGGTACTGAAGCTTTCTTT.

V and J are TRBV28 and TRBJ1-1; the D is unclear. The CDR3 is made up of 11 amino acids. Trimming left V 3 bases short and J 5 bases short, with 4 bases between. CDR1 is MDHEN and CDR2 is SYDVKM in the germline V gene. CDR3 in DNA: TGTGCCAGCAGTTTTTTTACTGAAGCTTTCTTT. Protein product: CASSFFTEAFF.

This sequence joins TRBV5-1 and TRBJ2-2, with D unclear. Germline V gene data show CDR1 as SGHRS and CDR2 as YFSETQ. The CDR3 runs to 14 residues. The ends were cut back, 4 bases at V and 3 bases at J, with 10 bases in the middle. In nucleotides, the CDR3 is TGCGCCAGCAGCCAGGACCCGGACACCGGGGAGCTGTTTTTT. The encoded protein is CASSQDPDTGELFF. Variable domain in full (rest from reference TRBV5-1 and TRBJ2-2): KAGVTQTPRYLIKTRGQQVTLSCSPISGHRSVSWYQQTPGQGLQFLFEYFSETQRNKGNFPGRFSGRQFSNSRSEMNVSTLELGDSALYLCASSQDPDTGELFFGEGSRLTVL.

This clone was counted only a few times. The J gene is TRBJ1-1, the V gene TRBV11-2, with 8 nucleotides matching TRBD1. V lost 3 bases, J lost 5 bases, and 2 bases stayed unmatched. The CDR3 extends over 13 amino acids. Germline V gene lookup returns CDR1 SGHAT and CDR2 FQNNGV. The CDR3 DNA sequence: TGTGCCAGCAGCTTGACAGGGGATACTGAAGCTTTCTTT. Translating gives CASSLTGDTEAFF.

The chain has TRBV5-1 and TRBJ2-5; D ambiguous. V was pared by 0 bases and J by 11 bases, with 14 bases between. The V gene's germline CDR1 is SGHRS and CDR2 YFSETQ. The CDR3 totals 13 residues. DNA for the CDR3: TGCGCCAGCAGCTTGGAGGTGACTCACCTTCAGTACTTC. Amino acid sequence: CASSLEVTHLQYF.

This chain uses TRBV21-1 with TRBJ1-2; TRBD1, the D gene given by the table, was not confirmed from the DNA. TRBV21-1 is labeled a pseudogene. This CDR3 has 17 amino acids. The CDR3 DNA sequence: TGTGCCAGCAGCAAAGCATTATGGACAGAATTAAACTATGGCTACACCTTC. Protein product: CASSKALWTELNYGYTF.

The chain combines TRBV28 with TRBJ1-1, with D possibly TRBD1 on 5 matching bases. Germline lookup yields CDR1 MDHEN and CDR2 SYDVKM. This CDR3 has 14 amino acids. Trimming pared 3 bases from V and 6 bases from J, leaving 14 bases between. CDR3: CASSFDPGGAEAFF. CDR3 DNA sequence: TGTGCCAGCAGTTTTGACCCCGGGGGGGCTGAAGCTTTCTTT.

The V and J genes are TRBV6-6 and TRBJ1-4; D is ambiguous. CDR3 length: 14 residues. V lost 6 bases to trimming and J lost 6 bases, with 14 bases between them. In germline, CDR1 is MNHNY, CDR2 SVGAGI (reference sequence). CDR3 sequence: CASSPAPRHEKLFF. The CDR3 bases are TGTGCCAGCAGCCCCGCCCCCCGGCATGAAAAACTGTTTTTT.

This chain uses TRBV5-8 with TRBJ1-1; possible D gene TRBD1, 5 bases. V lost 1 base to trimming and J lost 4 bases, with 14 bases between them. CDR3 length: 15 amino acids. Germline V gene lookup returns CDR1 SGHTS and CDR2 YDEGEE. The CDR3: CASSLSHRRSTEAFF. As DNA, the CDR3 is TGTGCCAGCAGCTTGTCGCACAGGAGAAGCACTGAAGCTTTCTTT.

The chain couples TRBV28 to TRBJ1-2; no firm D call. With 6 bases removed from V and 7 bases from J, the gap between germline ends came to 15 bases. Germline V CDR1 and CDR2: MDHEN, SYDVKM. The CDR3 totals 13 residues. CDR3 nucleotide sequence: TGTGCCAGCAGGGAGTACTCCTCCGTTGGCTACACCTTC. It encodes CASREYSSVGYTF.

The rearrangement uses TRBV4-1 and TRBJ2-3; weak D call: TRBD1 (6 bases). The CDR3 sequence is 15 residues long. Trimming took 5 bases from V and 4 from J, leaving 16 bases between them. Germline V gives CDR1 MGHRA, CDR2 YSYEKL. This CDR3 reads CASSTGHRTADTQYF. The CDR3 DNA reads TGCGCCAGCAGCACGGGACACCGCACGGCAGATACGCAGTATTTT.

J is TRBJ1-1 and V is TRBV18; D gene unclear. CDR3 size: 14 residues. Germline V gives CDR1 KGHSH, CDR2 LQKENI. V lost 1 base to trimming and J lost 11 bases, with 17 bases between them. The CDR3 reads CASSPQGGEVEAFF. CDR3 coding DNA: TGTGCCAGCTCACCACAAGGCGGGGAGGTGGAGGCTTTCTTT.

The rearrangement links TRBV14 to TRBJ2-1; perhaps TRBD2 as D (5 bases). CDR1 SGHDN and CDR2 FVKESK come from the germline V gene. The germline V and J ends were trimmed by 4 bases and 8 bases, with 15 bases remaining between them. This CDR3 has 14 residues. CDR3 in amino acids: CASSRQVGRDEQFF. CDR3 DNA sequence: TGTGCCAGCAGCCGACAAGTCGGGCGGGATGAGCAGTTCTTC.

This clone occurred once. J is TRBJ2-1 and V is TRBV28, with 13 positions matching TRBD2. Per the germline V gene, CDR1 is MDHEN and CDR2 is SYDVKM. The V gene end was trimmed by 3 bases and the J gene end by 10 bases; junction bases not matched to a gene: 6. The CDR3 covers 15 residues. The CDR3 reads CASSFGTSGIREQFF. CDR3 DNA sequence: TGTGCCAGCAGTTTCGGGACTAGCGGGATAAGGGAGCAGTTCTTC.

CDR3 DNA sequence: TGTGCCAGTAGCGTGACAGGGGGCGGAAGCAATCAGCCCCAGCATTTT. It translates to CASSVTGGGSNQPQHF. The chain couples TRBV19 to TRBJ1-5; 10 nucleotides align to TRBD1. The V segment lost 6 bases and the J segment 1 base; nucleotides outside the gene matches: 6. Looked up from germline, CDR1 is LNHDA and CDR2 is SQIVND (reference sequence). The CDR3 is made up of 16 amino acids.

CDR3 residues: CASLEARTANQPQHF. The DNA for the CDR3 is TGTGCCAGCCTTGAGGCTCGGACCGCCAATCAGCCCCAGCATTTT. The J gene is TRBJ1-5, the V gene TRBV28; D uncertain. V was trimmed by 8 bases and J by 3 bases, leaving 17 bases between them. Germline V gives CDR1 MDHEN, CDR2 SYDVKM. The CDR3 runs to 15 residues.

CDR3 bases: TGTGCCAGCTCCCCCCCAGGGCCCTATGGCTACACCTTC. Translated, it gives CASSPPGPYGYTF. This rearrangement joins TRBV18 to TRBJ1-2, with D possibly matching TRBD1 (5 bases). Looked up from germline, CDR1 is KGHSH and CDR2 is LQKENI. V lost 6 bases and J lost 4, with 12 bases in between. This CDR3 contains 13 residues.

CDR3 bases: TGTGCCAGCAGCTTAGGGTGGGATATAGCGGGAGCTTACGAGCAGTACTTC. It is translated as CASSLGWDIAGAYEQYF. The gene calls are TRBV7-1 and TRBJ2-7, with 9 bases that match TRBD2. TRBV7-1 is an ORF, and what it does is uncertain. The V segment lost 4 bases and the J segment 4 bases; nucleotides outside the gene matches: 14. The CDR3 covers 17 residues.

V and J are TRBV5-6 and TRBJ2-2, with 13 bases matching TRBD2. CDR3 length: 17 residues. Germline V gene lookup returns CDR1 SGHDT and CDR2 YYEEEE. The V and J ends lost 2 bases and 4 bases, in that order; junction bases with no gene match: 5. In nucleotides, the CDR3 is TGTGCCAGCAGCTTAGAACTAGCGGGAGGGGCCACCGGGGAGCTGTTTTTT. Protein sequence: CASSLELAGGATGELFF.

This clone appeared a single time. The chain couples TRBV29-1 to TRBJ2-6; no reliable D call. V lost 7 bases and J lost 0, with 7 bases in between. The CDR3 spans 13 residues. The germline CDR1 and CDR2 sequences are SQVTM and ANQGSEA. CDR3 region: CSAVSSGANVLTF. The DNA of the CDR3 is TGCAGCGCTGTAAGCTCTGGGGCCAACGTCCTGACTTTC.

The CDR3 is CASSSFWTSGTYEQYF. The DNA of the CDR3 is TGTGCCAGCAGCTCATTTTGGACTAGCGGTACCTACGAGCAGTACTTC. This chain uses TRBV7-2 with TRBJ2-7; 10 bases are a match to TRBD2. The V gene end was trimmed by 4 bases and the J gene end by 2 bases; junction bases not matched to a gene: 8. This CDR3 contains 16 residues. The germline CDR1 and CDR2 sequences are SGHTA and FQGNSA.